This paragraph covers one T cell receptor beta chain sequence. The antigen is undetermined. Here immunoSEQ multiplex PCR was the method, and the copy in TCRdb shows in-frame clones only, minus some. The sample shows approximately 150,000 clones, around nine tenths of them seen only once. This specimen belongs to a study of T cell responses to AZD1222 COVID-19 vaccine. Notes on the study in general: Spike was spanned by vaccine-associated CD4 TCRs, which were dominant at 160-218 and 743-854. Possibly, clonal diversity was underestimated; donors were largely white British and included more females.

The specimen comprised peripheral blood, sampled on day 0 of AZD1222 vaccination. The sequence was obtained from an adult in good health.

The CDR3 DNA is TGCGCCAGCAGTCAATTCCCGGAAGGACAGCCTTTGAACACTGAAGCTTTCTTT. Translation: CASSQFPEGQPLNTEAFF. The V gene is TRBV23-1, the J gene TRBJ1-1, with D possibly TRBD1 on 6 matching bases. TRBV23-1 is filed as an ORF, its function uncertain. V lost 1 base, J lost 0 bases, and 18 bases lay in between. This CDR3 has 18 amino acids.